This TCR beta chain originates from a study of shared T cell receptors in the human thymus. V lost 4 bases, J lost 1 base, and 7 bases stayed unmatched. The CDR3 length is 16 residues. The V gene's germline CDR1 is SGHDT and CDR2 YYEEEE. The assay was immunoSEQ multiplex PCR, and TCRdb's table has in-frame clones only and misses some. In the table there are more than 550,000 clones, approximately 83% of which are singletons. These sequences were also reported in another study, on human thymus T cells. This second study says: In thymic and blood repertoires alike, V and J usage looked biased. Unrelated people showed highly overlapping thymic repertoires, related research reported.

The chain is built from TRBV5-6 and TRBJ2-5; 10 bases are shared with TRBD1. This TCR derives from a girl less than two years old with a congenital heart defect. Sequencing was carried out using thymocytes. The CDR3 is CASSGRDRGTQETQYF. The CDR3 DNA follows: TGTGCCAGCAGCGGCCGGGACAGGGGTACCCAAGAGACCCAGTACTTC. Full variable domain (outside the CDR3, taken from reference TRBV5-6 and TRBJ2-5): DAGVTQSPTHLIKTRGQQVTLRCSPKSGHDTVSWYQQALGQGPQFIFQYYEEEERQRGNFPDRFSGHQFPNYSSELNVNALLLGDSALYLCASSGRDRGTQETQYFGPGTRLLVL.